This T cell receptor (beta chain) is drawn from a study of T cell clones after liver transplantation. The overall study: Post-transplant blood was tracked for graft-donor-reactive T cell clones identified in a pre-transplant mixed lymphocyte reaction. Without induction therapy, subjects received standard immunosuppression until 12-24 months post-transplant.

Note on this clone: Its antigen is undetermined.

This CDR3 has 18 amino acids. The V and J ends lost 3 bases and 0 bases, in that order; junction bases with no gene match: 12. Germline V gives CDR1 SGHRS, CDR2 YFSETQ. Study-level points and caveats: Post-transplant, graft-donor-reactive CD4 TCRbeta sequences in blood dropped significantly in most of the 8 subjects. Rather than being deleted, graft donor-reactive T cells may have moved into the graft.

This table comes from immunoSEQ multiplex PCR, and its TCRdb copy is limited to in-frame clones, with some not included. The table includes roughly 80,000 clones, roughly four fifths detected once. The rearrangement uses TRBV5-1 and TRBJ2-1, with 7 bases lining up with TRBD2. The source is a human patient who received a liver transplant. The graft donor may have contributed some T cells. The sequenced sample was CD4+ T cells from blood, obtained 46 months after liver transplant. The CDR3 loop is CASSSPKASGSSYNEQFF. CDR3 nucleotide sequence: TGCGCCAGCAGCTCCCCCAAAGCTAGCGGAAGCTCCTACAATGAGCAGTTCTTC.